Sequencing of this TCR beta chain was carried out in a study of blood T cell repertoires in COVID-19. Study context: The United States, Italy and Spain supplied acute and convalescent COVID-19 samples. From T cells, B-cell-depleted T cells, or PBMCs came the material, which was cDNA or gDNA.

The J segment lost 3 bases and the V segment lost 0 bases, leaving 4 bases of the junction unmatched. Germline-derived CDR1 and CDR2 are MDHEN and SYDVKM. This CDR3 has 17 residues. The authors' processing: Reference gene primer amplification gave estimated nucleated cell counts. Profiling relied on immunoSEQ multiplex PCR, and the TCRdb table lists in-frame clones only, not all of them. V and J calls and clone size come straight from that table; D and trimming were deduced from the DNA. The table shows some 300,000 clones, with around 91% occurring only once. Source material: PBMCs or T cells enriched from blood (not recorded which). The source is a woman aged 40 to 49 who had recovered from COVID-19. The chain has TRBV28 and TRBJ2-3; 12 bases align to TRBD2. As DNA, the CDR3 is TGTGCCAGCAGTTTATGGACTAGCGGGAGAGGGACAGATACGCAGTATTTT. This translates into CASSLWTSGRGTDTQYF.